This passage covers 7 T cell receptor beta chains from one sample sequenced in a study of tissue T cells after allogeneic stem cell transplantation. TCRdb keeps only in-frame clones here, not all; method: immunoSEQ multiplex PCR. There are about 3,700 clones in the sample; around 45% occur only once, and 25% to 30% lies in the top ten. Time point specified: mouse harvest day 14 after allogeneic transplant. Tail vein injection delivered 10^7 T-cell-depleted bone marrow cells and 10^6 splenic CD5+ T cells. Sequencing used gut tissue. These receptors were obtained from a female BALB/c mouse given C57BL/6 T cells with graft-versus-host disease after an allogeneic hematopoietic cell transplant.

Notes on this clone: Gene names are mouse gene names. Read sequence stops 1 residue before the CDR3 end, and the germline J gene provides the missing end. The chain joins TRBV26 to TRBJ2-4; D gene unclear. The CDR3 length is 12 residues. Germline CDR1 is KGHPV and CDR2 is FQNQEV (reference sequence). V lost 6 bases to trimming and J lost 0 bases, with 4 bases between them. The CDR3 sequence: CASSESQNTLYF. The part of the CDR3 DNA that was read is TGTGCCAGCAGCGAGAGTCAAAACACCTTGTAC.

By proportion, this clone is large. Gene labels here are mouse ones. The read terminates 1 residue ahead of where the CDR3 ends, so the germline J gene completes it. This chain links TRBV13-2 with TRBJ2-7; D is perhaps TRBD1 or TRBD2 (5 bases each). The CDR3 runs to 13 residues. V shed 4 bases and J shed 3 bases, with 11 bases lying between them. Looked up from germline, CDR1 is NNHNN and CDR2 is SYGAGS (reference sequence). The CDR3 reads CASGRGRDYEQYF. Partial CDR3 DNA: TGTGCCAGCGGTAGGGGACGGGACTATGAACAGTAC.

With regard to this clone: Germline and genes here are mouse. The read stops 1 residue short of the end of the CDR3; the missing end is completed from the germline J gene. This chain joins TRBV12-2 and TRBJ1-2; D gene uncertain. The V gene's germline CDR1 is SGHLS and CDR2 HYDKME. This CDR3 is built from 13 residues. The V end lost 2 bases, the J end lost 0 bases, and 6 bases lay between the germline ends. The CDR3: CASSRHANSDYTF. The part of the CDR3 DNA that was read is TGTGCCAGCTCTCGGCATGCAAACTCCGACTACACC.

A remark on this clone: Germline and genes here are mouse. The read gets to within 1 residue of the CDR3 end, and the germline J gene fills in the rest. V usage is TRBV26 and J usage is TRBJ1-4; the D is unclear. V lost 6 bases, J lost 0 bases, and 5 bases lay in between. Germline CDR1 reads KGHPV; CDR2 reads FQNQEV (reference sequence). This CDR3 is built from 13 residues. CDR3 amino acids: CASSHISNERLFF. The sequenced part of the CDR3 DNA is TGTGCCAGCAGCCATATTTCCAACGAAAGATTATTT.

On this clone: Gene names are the mouse ones. The CDR3 extends 1 residue past the end of the read, so its final part is completed from the germline J gene. V usage is TRBV19 and J usage is TRBJ1-6; D remains unclear. TRBJ1-6 counts as an open reading frame of uncertain function. The CDR3 is made up of 16 amino acids. Trimming removed 0 bases from V and 0 bases from J, with 7 bases in between. Germline V gives CDR1 FNHDT, CDR2 SITEND (reference sequence). CDR3 DNA, as far as it was read: TGTGCCAGCAGTATAGCCACAGCTTCCTATAATTCGCCCCTCTAC. Its translation is CASSIATASYNSPLY. The full CDR3 is CASSIATASYNSPLYF.

With regard to this clone: The genes and germline here are from mouse. Read data end 1 residue before the CDR3 end; the end is taken from the germline J gene. The chain joins TRBV13-2 to TRBJ2-5, with 8 bases matching TRBD1. V gave up 2 bases and J gave up 2 bases; unmatched junction bases: 1. This CDR3 contains 14 residues. The germline gives CDR1 NNHNN, CDR2 SYGAGS (reference sequence). The part of the CDR3 DNA that was read is TGTGCCAGCGGTGAGGACAGGGTCCAAGACACCCAGTAC. This sequence encodes CASGEDRVQDTQY. The entire CDR3 protein is CASGEDRVQDTQYF.

In the case of this clone: The genes and germline here are from mouse. The sequence runs out 1 residue before the end of the CDR3; the remainder is reconstructed from the germline J gene. V is TRBV13-2 and J is TRBJ2-1, with 9 bases that match TRBD2. V was clipped by 5 bases and J by 5 bases; unmatched bases: 2. The CDR3 runs to 13 residues. Germline V gives CDR1 NNHNN, CDR2 SYGAGS (reference sequence). The covered CDR3 bases are TGTGCCAGCGGGAGGACTGGGGATGCTGAGCAGTTC. This sequence encodes CASGRTGDAEQF. In full, the CDR3 is CASGRTGDAEQFF.